This record concerns one T cell receptor beta chain sequence. The antigen is undetermined. Multiple V-beta primers and a C-beta primer amplified TCRB from RNA. TCRB-specific cDNA synthesis used approximately 0.52 ug of total RNA. Unique molecular identifiers were not described for the libraries. TCRdb reprocessed the multiplex PCR reads via MiXCR and lists one record per CDR3 protein. The table records 20,000 or so distinct CDR3 sequences, 60% to 80% of them present only once. This entry is derived from a study of tumor-infiltrating lymphocytes in glioblastoma multiforme. V was clipped by 5 bases and J by 6 bases; unmatched bases: 4. From germline, CDR1 is MRHNA and CDR2 SNTAGT. The CDR3 is made up of 14 amino acids. Study observations and caveats: Detected clone frequencies may not reflect cell counts, being RNA-based.

The clonotype comes from a male donor with glioblastoma. The chain recombines TRBV6-4 with TRBJ2-2; 9 bases are a match to TRBD2. Sequenced: peripheral blood. This CDR3 reads CASSPAGGSGELFF. CDR3 nucleotides: TGTGCCAGCAGTCCTGCGGGAGGGTCCGGGGAGCTGTTTTTT.